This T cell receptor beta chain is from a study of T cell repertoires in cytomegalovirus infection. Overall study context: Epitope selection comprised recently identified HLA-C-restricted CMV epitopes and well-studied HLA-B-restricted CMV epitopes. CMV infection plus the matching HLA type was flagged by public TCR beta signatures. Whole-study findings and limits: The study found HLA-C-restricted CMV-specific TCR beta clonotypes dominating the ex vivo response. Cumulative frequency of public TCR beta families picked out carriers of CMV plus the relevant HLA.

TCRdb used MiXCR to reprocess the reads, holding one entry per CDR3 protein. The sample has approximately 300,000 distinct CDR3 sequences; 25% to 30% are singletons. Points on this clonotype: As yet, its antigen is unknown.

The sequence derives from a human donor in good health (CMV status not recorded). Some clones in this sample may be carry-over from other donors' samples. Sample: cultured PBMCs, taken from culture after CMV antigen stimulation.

The CDR3 loop is CASSLGGGDEQFF. CDR3 DNA sequence: TGTGCCAGCAGCCTCGGCGGGGGGGATGAGCAGTTCTTC. The V and J genes are TRBV7-6 and TRBJ2-1, with 9 positions matching TRBD2. Per germline, CDR1 SGHVS and CDR2 FNYEAQ. CDR3 size: 13 residues. The J segment lost 8 bases and the V segment lost 5 bases, leaving 4 bases of the junction unmatched.